This T cell receptor beta chain was observed in a study of early T cells in non-severe SARS-CoV-2 infection. Looking at the study overall: Sequencing used unsorted whole-blood bulk RNA, so chains lack pairing.

Individually, cDNA molecules had unique molecular identifiers attached to them. TCRdb processed the 5' RACE reads anew with MiXCR; each CDR3 protein has one entry. This table has roughly 120,000 distinct CDR3 sequences, around an eighth appearing once. This CDR3 is 16 amino acids long. The germline gives CDR1 DFQATT, CDR2 SNEGSKA (reference sequence). V gave up 0 bases and J gave up 8 bases, with 21 bases separating them. This clonotype was seen repeatedly, ten times or more. Sequencing was performed on whole blood, taken at baseline. V gene TRBV20-1 combines with J gene TRBJ2-3, with D possibly matching TRBD2 (5 bases). The TCR comes from an adult who was a healthcare worker with PCR-confirmed SARS-CoV-2 infection or an uninfected control (not recorded which). The CDR3 protein is CSARDPAGRAFGTQYF. CDR3 DNA: TGCAGTGCTAGAGATCCCGCGGGCCGGGCCTTTGGTACGCAGTATTTT.